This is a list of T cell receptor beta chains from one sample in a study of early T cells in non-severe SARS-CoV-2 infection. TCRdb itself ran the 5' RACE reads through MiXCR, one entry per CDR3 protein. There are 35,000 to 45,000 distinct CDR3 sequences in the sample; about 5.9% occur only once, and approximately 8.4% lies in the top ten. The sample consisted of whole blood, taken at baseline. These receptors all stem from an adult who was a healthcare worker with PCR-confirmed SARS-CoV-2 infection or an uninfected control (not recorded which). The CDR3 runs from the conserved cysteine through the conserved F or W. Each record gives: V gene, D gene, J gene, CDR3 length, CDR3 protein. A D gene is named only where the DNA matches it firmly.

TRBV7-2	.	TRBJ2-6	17	CASSIRGGPSGANVLTF
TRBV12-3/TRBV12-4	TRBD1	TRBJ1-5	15	CASSSQTGGRQPQHF
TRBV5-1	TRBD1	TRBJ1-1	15	CASSVTGAGKTEAFF
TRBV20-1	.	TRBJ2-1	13	CSARSVTGAEQFF
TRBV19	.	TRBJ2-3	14	CASSPSVGTDTQYF
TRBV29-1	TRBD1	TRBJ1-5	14	CSVLIQGSNQPQHF
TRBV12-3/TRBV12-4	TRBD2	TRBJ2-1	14	CASSPWGGSNEQFF
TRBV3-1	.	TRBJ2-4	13	CASSLGEVDIQYF
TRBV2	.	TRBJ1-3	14	CASSRGVQENTIYF
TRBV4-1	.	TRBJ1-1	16	CASSQEWSLMNTEAFF
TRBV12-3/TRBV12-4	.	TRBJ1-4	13	CASSLSSNEKLFF
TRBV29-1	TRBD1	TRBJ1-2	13	CSVVGQEVHGYTF
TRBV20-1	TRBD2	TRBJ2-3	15	CSAIGTSGVTDTQYF
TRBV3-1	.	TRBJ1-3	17	CASSPSGGHYSENTIYF
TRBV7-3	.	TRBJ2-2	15	CASSSYGGTPGELFF
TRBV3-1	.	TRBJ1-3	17	CASSQGLQGFAGNTIYF
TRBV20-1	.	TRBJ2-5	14	CSATPPRGSETQYF
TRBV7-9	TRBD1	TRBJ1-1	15	CATIPPRRGRTEAFF
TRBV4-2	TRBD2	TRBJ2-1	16	CASSQDSSGGPNEQFF
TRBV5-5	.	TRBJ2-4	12	CASSLVRDIQYF
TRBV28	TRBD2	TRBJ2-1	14	CASSLGLAEPKQFF
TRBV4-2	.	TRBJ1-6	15	CASSQAVGINSPLHF
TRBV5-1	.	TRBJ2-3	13	CASSYEGGHTQYF
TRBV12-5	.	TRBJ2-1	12	CASGQSWGEQFF
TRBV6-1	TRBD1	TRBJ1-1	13	CASSGQGVSEAFF
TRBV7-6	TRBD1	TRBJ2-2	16	CASSYDRGPGTGELFF
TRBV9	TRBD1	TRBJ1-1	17	CASSVGPGGHRNTEAFF
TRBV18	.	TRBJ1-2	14	CASSPQTANYGYTF
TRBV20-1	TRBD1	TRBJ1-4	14	CSASLGQLNEKLFF
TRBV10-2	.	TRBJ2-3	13	CASTSGATDTQYF
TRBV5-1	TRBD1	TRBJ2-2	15	CASSLGQGDTGELFF
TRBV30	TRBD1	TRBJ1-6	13	CAWSWDSNSPLHF
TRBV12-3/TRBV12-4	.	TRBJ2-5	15	CASTTRHQYQETQYF
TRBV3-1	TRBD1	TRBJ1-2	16	CASSPRTGSPLYGYTF
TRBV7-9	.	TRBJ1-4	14	CASTVGSTNEKLFF
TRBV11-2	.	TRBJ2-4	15	CASSFVQGAKNIQYF
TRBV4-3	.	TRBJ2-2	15	CASSQAGGAGGELFF
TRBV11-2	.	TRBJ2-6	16	CASSRDRHSGANVLTF
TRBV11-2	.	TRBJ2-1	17	CASSPRGELAVGHEQFF
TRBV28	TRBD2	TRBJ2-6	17	CASSLGGGSSGANVLTF
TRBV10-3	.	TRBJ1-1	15	CAISGGGRANTEAFF
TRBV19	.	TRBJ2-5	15	CASRIGIAAQETQYF
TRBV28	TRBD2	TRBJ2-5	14	CASSLGRGGRTQYF
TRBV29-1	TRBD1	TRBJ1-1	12	CSGGTGRTEAFF
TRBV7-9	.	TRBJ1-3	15	CASSSDPASGNTIYF
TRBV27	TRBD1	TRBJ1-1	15	CASSPLQGAPTEAFF
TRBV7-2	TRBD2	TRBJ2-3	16	CASSLVRGASTDTQYF
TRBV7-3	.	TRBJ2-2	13	CASSTRGSGELFF
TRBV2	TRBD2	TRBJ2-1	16	CASSRTSGGSYNEQFF
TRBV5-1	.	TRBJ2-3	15	CASSLSASNPDTQYF
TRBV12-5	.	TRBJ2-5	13	CASGLGGQETQYF
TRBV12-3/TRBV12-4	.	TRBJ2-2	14	CASSGQGNTGELFF
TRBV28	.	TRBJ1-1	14	CASTMTGTNTEAFF
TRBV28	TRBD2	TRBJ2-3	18	CASSLPIGTSGNTDTQYF
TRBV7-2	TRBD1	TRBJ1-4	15	CASSPDRVTNEKLFF
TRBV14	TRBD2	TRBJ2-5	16	CASSQVSGGSQETQYF
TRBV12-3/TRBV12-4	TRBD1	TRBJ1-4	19	CASSSRDRGFVAGGEKLFF
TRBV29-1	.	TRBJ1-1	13	CSVVVGPNTEAFF
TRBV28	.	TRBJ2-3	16	CASSPSDDPSTDTQYF